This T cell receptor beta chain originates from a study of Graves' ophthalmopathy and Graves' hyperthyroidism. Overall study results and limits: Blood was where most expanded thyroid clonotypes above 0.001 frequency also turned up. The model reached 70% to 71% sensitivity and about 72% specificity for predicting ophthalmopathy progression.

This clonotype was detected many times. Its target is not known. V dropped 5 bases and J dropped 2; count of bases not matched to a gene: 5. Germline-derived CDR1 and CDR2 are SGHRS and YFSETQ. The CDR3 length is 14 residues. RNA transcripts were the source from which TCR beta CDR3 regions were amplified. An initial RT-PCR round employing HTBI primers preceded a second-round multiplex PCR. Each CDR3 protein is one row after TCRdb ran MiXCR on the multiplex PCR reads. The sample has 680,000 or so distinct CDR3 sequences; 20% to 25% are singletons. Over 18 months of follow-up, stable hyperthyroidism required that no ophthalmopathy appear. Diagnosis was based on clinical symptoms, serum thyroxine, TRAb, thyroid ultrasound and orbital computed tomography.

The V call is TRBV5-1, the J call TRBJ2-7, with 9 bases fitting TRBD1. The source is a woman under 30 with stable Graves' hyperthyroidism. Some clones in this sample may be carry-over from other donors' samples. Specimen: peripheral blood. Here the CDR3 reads CASRPGQGPYEQYF. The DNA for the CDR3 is TGCGCCAGCAGACCAGGACAGGGGCCCTACGAGCAGTACTTC.